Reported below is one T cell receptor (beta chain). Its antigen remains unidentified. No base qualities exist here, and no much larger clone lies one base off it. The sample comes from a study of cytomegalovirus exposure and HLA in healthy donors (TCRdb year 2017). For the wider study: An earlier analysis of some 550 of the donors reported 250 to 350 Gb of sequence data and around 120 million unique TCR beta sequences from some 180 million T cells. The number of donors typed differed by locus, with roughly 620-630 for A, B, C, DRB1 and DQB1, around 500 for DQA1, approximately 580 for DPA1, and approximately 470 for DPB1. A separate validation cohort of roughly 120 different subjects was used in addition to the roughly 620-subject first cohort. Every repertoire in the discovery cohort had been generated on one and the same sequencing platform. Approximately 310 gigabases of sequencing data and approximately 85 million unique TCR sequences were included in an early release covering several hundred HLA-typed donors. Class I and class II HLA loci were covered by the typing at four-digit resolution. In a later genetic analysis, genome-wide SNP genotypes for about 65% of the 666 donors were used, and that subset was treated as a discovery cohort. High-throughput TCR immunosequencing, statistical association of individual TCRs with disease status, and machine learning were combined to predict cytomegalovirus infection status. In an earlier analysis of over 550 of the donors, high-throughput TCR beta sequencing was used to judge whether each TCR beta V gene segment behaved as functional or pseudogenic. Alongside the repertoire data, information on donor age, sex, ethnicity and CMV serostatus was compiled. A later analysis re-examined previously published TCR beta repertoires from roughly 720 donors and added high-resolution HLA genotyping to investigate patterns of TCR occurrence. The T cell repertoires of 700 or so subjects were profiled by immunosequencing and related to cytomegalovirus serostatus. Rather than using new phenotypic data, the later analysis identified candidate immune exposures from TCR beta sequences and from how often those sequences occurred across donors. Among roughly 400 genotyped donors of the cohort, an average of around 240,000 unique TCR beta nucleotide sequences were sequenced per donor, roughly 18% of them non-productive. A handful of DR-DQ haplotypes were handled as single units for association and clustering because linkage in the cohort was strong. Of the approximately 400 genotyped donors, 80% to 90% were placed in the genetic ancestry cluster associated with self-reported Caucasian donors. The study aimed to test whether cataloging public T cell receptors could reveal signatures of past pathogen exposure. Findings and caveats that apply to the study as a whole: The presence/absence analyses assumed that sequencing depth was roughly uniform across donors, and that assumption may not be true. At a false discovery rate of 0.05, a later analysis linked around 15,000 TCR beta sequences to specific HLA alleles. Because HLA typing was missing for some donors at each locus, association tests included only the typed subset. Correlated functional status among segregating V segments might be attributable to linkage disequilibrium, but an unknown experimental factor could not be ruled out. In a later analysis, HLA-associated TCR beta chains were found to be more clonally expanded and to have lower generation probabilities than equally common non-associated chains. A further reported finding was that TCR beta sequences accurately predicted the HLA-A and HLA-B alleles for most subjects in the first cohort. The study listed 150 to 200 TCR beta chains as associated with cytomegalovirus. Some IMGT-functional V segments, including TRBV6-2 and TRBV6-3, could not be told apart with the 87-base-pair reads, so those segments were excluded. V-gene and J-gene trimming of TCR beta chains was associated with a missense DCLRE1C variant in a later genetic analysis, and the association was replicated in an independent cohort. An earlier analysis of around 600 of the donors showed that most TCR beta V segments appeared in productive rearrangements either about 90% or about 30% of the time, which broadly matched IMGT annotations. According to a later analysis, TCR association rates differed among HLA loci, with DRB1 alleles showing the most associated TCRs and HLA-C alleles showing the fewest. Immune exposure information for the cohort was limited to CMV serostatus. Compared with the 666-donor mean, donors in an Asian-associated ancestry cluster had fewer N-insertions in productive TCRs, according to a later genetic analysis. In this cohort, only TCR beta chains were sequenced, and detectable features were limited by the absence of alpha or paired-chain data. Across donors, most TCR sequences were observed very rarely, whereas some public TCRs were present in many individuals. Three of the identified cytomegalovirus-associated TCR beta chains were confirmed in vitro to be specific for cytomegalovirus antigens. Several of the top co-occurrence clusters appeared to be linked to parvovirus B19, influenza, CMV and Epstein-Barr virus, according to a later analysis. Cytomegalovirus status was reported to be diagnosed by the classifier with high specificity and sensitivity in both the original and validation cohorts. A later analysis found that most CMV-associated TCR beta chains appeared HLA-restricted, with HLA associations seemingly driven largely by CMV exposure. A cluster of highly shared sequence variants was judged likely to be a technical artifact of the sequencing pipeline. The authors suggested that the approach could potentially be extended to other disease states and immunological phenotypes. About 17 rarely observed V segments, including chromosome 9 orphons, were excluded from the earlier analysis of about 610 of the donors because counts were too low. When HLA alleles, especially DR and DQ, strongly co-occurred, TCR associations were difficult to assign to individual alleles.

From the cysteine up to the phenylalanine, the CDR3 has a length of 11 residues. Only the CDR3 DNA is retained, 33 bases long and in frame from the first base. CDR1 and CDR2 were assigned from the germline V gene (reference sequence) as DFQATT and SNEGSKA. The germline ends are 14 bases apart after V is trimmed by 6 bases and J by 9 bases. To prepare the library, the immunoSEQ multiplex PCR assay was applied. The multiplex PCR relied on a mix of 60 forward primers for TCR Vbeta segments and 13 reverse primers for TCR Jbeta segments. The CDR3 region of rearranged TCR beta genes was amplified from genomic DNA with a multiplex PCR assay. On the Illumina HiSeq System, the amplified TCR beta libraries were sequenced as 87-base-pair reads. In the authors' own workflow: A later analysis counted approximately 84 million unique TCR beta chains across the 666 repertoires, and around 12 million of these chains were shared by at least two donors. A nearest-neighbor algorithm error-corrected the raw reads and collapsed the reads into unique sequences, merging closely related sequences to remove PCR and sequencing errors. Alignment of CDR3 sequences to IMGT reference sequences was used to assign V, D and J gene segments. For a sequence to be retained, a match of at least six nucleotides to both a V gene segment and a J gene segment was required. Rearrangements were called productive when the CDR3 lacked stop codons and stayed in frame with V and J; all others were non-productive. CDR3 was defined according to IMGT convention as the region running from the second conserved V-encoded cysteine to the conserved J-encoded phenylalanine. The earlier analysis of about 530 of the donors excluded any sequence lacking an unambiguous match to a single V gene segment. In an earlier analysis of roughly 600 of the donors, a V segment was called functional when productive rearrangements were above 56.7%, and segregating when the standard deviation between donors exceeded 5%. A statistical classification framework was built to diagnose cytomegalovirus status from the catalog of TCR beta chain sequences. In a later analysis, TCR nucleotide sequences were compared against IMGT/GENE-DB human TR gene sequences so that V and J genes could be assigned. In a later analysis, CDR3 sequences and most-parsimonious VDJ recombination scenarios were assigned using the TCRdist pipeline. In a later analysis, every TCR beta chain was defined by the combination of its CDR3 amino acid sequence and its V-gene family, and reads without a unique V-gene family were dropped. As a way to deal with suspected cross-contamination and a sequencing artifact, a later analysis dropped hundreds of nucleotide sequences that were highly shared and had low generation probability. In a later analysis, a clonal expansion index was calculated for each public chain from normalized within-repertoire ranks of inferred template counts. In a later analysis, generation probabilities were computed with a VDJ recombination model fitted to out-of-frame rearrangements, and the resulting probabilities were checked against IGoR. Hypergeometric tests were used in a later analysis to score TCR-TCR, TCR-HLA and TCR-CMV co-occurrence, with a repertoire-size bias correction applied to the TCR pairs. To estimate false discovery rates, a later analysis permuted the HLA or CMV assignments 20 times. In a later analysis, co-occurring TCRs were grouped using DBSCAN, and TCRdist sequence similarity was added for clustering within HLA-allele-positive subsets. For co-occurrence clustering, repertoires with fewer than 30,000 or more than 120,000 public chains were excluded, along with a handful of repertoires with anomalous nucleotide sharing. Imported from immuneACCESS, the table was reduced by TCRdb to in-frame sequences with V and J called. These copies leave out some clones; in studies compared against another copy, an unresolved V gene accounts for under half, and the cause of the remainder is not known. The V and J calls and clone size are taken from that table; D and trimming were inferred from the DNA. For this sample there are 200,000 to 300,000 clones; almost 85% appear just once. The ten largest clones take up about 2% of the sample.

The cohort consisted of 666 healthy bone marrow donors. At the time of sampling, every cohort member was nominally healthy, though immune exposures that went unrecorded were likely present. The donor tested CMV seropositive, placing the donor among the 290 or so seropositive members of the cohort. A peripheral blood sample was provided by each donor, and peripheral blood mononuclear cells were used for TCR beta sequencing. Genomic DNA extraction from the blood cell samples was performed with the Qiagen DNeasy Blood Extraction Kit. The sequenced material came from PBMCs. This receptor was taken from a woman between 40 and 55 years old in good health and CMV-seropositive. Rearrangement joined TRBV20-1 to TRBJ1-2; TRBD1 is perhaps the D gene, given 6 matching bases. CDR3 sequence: CSATQGTRYTF. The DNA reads TGCAGTGCAACACAGGGAACCCGCTACACCTTC.